This is a list of T cell receptor beta chains from one sample in a study of human T cells and chemical hapten exposure. TCRdb redid the calling of the RACE reads with MiXCR, one entry per CDR3 protein. The table includes approximately 71,000 distinct CDR3 sequences, approximately 12% detected once. Sequenced material: whole blood, taken in connection with sensitization to the hapten diphenylcyclopropenone (DPC). Receptors were obtained from a woman in her forties or fifties with alopecia areata. Some clones in this sample may be carry-over from other donors' samples. Each CDR3 is given with its conserved first and last residue. Each record gives: CDR3 DNA, CDR3 protein, clone size, V gene, J gene, D gene. A D gene is named only where the DNA matches it firmly. Not every row has a clone size; where given, it reads once, few, many or a size class.

cdr3_nt: TGTGCCAGCAGTGAAGAAAGGAAAAAACTGTTTTTT
cdr3_aa: CASSEERKKLFF
clone_size: many
v_call: TRBV6-1
j_call: TRBJ1-4
d_call: NA

cdr3_nt: TGTGCCAGCAGCTTTTACAGGGGAATTTTAAACACTGAAGCTTTCTTT
cdr3_aa: CASSFYRGILNTEAFF
clone_size: many
v_call: TRBV7-9
j_call: TRBJ1-1
d_call: TRBD1

cdr3_nt: TGTGCCAGCACCCGGGACCCTGCAAGGGGTGAGCAGTTCTTC
cdr3_aa: CASTRDPARGEQFF
clone_size: NA
v_call: TRBV6-4
j_call: TRBJ2-1
d_call: NA

cdr3_nt: TGTGCCAGCAGTGCCGGCGAGAGTACACGTAATGAGCAGTTCTTC
cdr3_aa: CASSAGESTRNEQFF
clone_size: many
v_call: TRBV6-4
j_call: TRBJ2-1
d_call: NA

cdr3_nt: TGTGCCATCAGGAATTCAAACCTCGGGACTAGAGATACGCAGTATTTT
cdr3_aa: CAIRNSNLGTRDTQYF
clone_size: once
v_call: TRBV28
j_call: TRBJ2-3
d_call: TRBD2

cdr3_nt: TGTGCCAGCTCACTTACAGGGGCCCTCTTGAACACTGAAGCTTTCTTT
cdr3_aa: CASSLTGALLNTEAFF
clone_size: many
v_call: TRBV18
j_call: TRBJ1-1
d_call: TRBD1

cdr3_nt: TGTGCCAGCAGTTCCGGAGACGGAGTGTCCGGCTACACCTTC
cdr3_aa: CASSSGDGVSGYTF
clone_size: many
v_call: TRBV28
j_call: TRBJ1-2
d_call: NA

cdr3_nt: TGCAGTGCTAGCGGAGGGGGCCGGAATCAGCCCCAGCATTTT
cdr3_aa: CSASGGGRNQPQHF
clone_size: many
v_call: TRBV20-1
j_call: TRBJ1-5
d_call: TRBD1

cdr3_nt: TGTGCCATCAGGCCGGGACTAGCGATCGACGAGCAGTACTTC
cdr3_aa: CAIRPGLAIDEQYF
clone_size: many
v_call: TRBV10-3
j_call: TRBJ2-7
d_call: TRBD2

cdr3_nt: TGTGCTCGGGGGGGGCGCAGTCAGCCCCAGCATTTT
cdr3_aa: CARGGRSQPQHF
clone_size: many
v_call: TRBV2
j_call: TRBJ1-5
d_call: NA

cdr3_nt: TGTGCCAGCAGCTCTCGCCGGGGGCCCTCCTACGAGCAGTACTTC
cdr3_aa: CASSSRRGPSYEQYF
clone_size: NA
v_call: TRBV7-2
j_call: TRBJ2-7
d_call: NA

cdr3_nt: TGCGCCAGCAGCCAAGTCGGGACAGGAATGGAGACCCAGTACTTC
cdr3_aa: CASSQVGTGMETQYF
clone_size: NA
v_call: TRBV4-1
j_call: TRBJ2-5
d_call: TRBD1

cdr3_nt: TGTGCCAGCAGCGTAGTACGGGGTGGCAATCAGCCCCAGCATTTT
cdr3_aa: CASSVVRGGNQPQHF
clone_size: many
v_call: TRBV9
j_call: TRBJ1-5
d_call: NA

cdr3_nt: TGCGCCAGCAGTGATGAAGCGGGGGTCACAGATACGCAGTATTTT
cdr3_aa: CASSDEAGVTDTQYF
clone_size: many
v_call: TRBV10-2
j_call: TRBJ2-3
d_call: TRBD2

cdr3_nt: TGTGCCAGCAGCCAAGATGGAGGATATGGACGGATCCAAGAGACCCAGTACTTC
cdr3_aa: CASSQDGGYGRIQETQYF
clone_size: many
v_call: TRBV4-2
j_call: TRBJ2-5
d_call: NA

cdr3_nt: TGTGCCAGCAGCTCGACAGGGGAGAACACTGAAGCTTTCTTT
cdr3_aa: CASSSTGENTEAFF
clone_size: NA
v_call: TRBV7-9
j_call: TRBJ1-1
d_call: TRBD1

cdr3_nt: TGTGCCAGCAGCCCAGGCGATAGAGGCTATGGCTACACCTTC
cdr3_aa: CASSPGDRGYGYTF
clone_size: NA
v_call: TRBV3-1
j_call: TRBJ1-2
d_call: NA

cdr3_nt: TGCAGTGCTAGACGCTCAGATACGCAGTATTTT
cdr3_aa: CSARRSDTQYF
clone_size: few
v_call: TRBV20-1
j_call: TRBJ2-3
d_call: NA

cdr3_nt: TGTGCCAGCAGTGAGAGGGAGGGGGTGGCCAAAAACATTCAGTACTTC
cdr3_aa: CASSEREGVAKNIQYF
clone_size: NA
v_call: TRBV28
j_call: TRBJ2-4
d_call: NA

cdr3_nt: TGTGCCAGCAGCCAAGATACAGTCACCCGCGAAAAACTGTTTTTT
cdr3_aa: CASSQDTVTREKLFF
clone_size: NA
v_call: TRBV4-2
j_call: TRBJ1-4
d_call: NA

cdr3_nt: TGCGCCAGCAGAGTAGCGGACCAAGAGACCCAGTACTTC
cdr3_aa: CASRVADQETQYF
clone_size: few
v_call: TRBV10-2
j_call: TRBJ2-5
d_call: NA

cdr3_nt: TGCGCCAGCAGCGACGGGACACCGAGCACAGATACGCAGTATTTT
cdr3_aa: CASSDGTPSTDTQYF
clone_size: NA
v_call: TRBV5-1
j_call: TRBJ2-3
d_call: NA

cdr3_nt: TGTGCCAGCAGCTTAATGGTCCTGAACAATGAGCAGTTCTTC
cdr3_aa: CASSLMVLNNEQFF
clone_size: many
v_call: TRBV7-2
j_call: TRBJ2-1
d_call: NA

cdr3_nt: TGTGCCAGCAGCTTAGACGGGATGCCCTACAATGAGCAGTTCTTC
cdr3_aa: CASSLDGMPYNEQFF
clone_size: many
v_call: TRBV11-3
j_call: TRBJ2-1
d_call: NA

cdr3_nt: TGTGCCAGCAGGAGGGGACAGGGGCGGCACGAGCAGTACTTC
cdr3_aa: CASRRGQGRHEQYF
clone_size: few
v_call: TRBV2
j_call: TRBJ2-7
d_call: TRBD1

cdr3_nt: TGTGCCAGCAGTTTACCCTCCGGGACAGGGCGAACCGGGGAGCTGTTTTTT
cdr3_aa: CASSLPSGTGRTGELFF
clone_size: many
v_call: TRBV12-3/TRBV12-4
j_call: TRBJ2-2
d_call: TRBD1

cdr3_nt: TGTGCCAGCAGCCAAGCTGGAGCCTACGAGCAGTACTTC
cdr3_aa: CASSQAGAYEQYF
clone_size: NA
v_call: TRBV14
j_call: TRBJ2-7
d_call: NA

cdr3_nt: TGTGCCAGCAGCTCGGACAGGAGAGCTAGCACAGATACGCAGTATTTT
cdr3_aa: CASSSDRRASTDTQYF
clone_size: many
v_call: TRBV11-1
j_call: TRBJ2-3
d_call: TRBD1

cdr3_nt: TGTGCCAGCGAAAGGGACAGGAGTGGCTACACCTTC
cdr3_aa: CASERDRSGYTF
clone_size: many
v_call: TRBV2
j_call: TRBJ1-2
d_call: TRBD1

cdr3_nt: TGCAGCGTTTTGGAACACCCCAATTCACCCCTCCACTTT
cdr3_aa: CSVLEHPNSPLHF
clone_size: many
v_call: TRBV29-1
j_call: TRBJ1-6
d_call: NA

cdr3_nt: TGTGCTAGTGGTTTGTCCCCCAGGGGGCAATTCGCCCATAGCAATCAGCCCCAGCATTTT
cdr3_aa: CASGLSPRGQFAHSNQPQHF
clone_size: many
v_call: TRBV12-5
j_call: TRBJ1-5
d_call: TRBD1

cdr3_nt: TGCAGTGCTCCCCAGACCGGCTCTAGCACAGATACGCAGTATTTT
cdr3_aa: CSAPQTGSSTDTQYF
clone_size: NA
v_call: TRBV20-1
j_call: TRBJ2-3
d_call: NA

cdr3_nt: TGTGCCAGCAGCCACCAAGGCAGTTCCTACGAGCAGTACTTC
cdr3_aa: CASSHQGSSYEQYF
clone_size: NA
v_call: TRBV11-2
j_call: TRBJ2-7
d_call: NA

cdr3_nt: TGTGCCATAAAGCAGGGGGCTGACGGGGAGCTGTTTTTT
cdr3_aa: CAIKQGADGELFF
clone_size: many
v_call: TRBV28
j_call: TRBJ2-2
d_call: TRBD1

cdr3_nt: TGTGCCAGCATACCAGGGTCTACTGGAAACACCATATATTTT
cdr3_aa: CASIPGSTGNTIYF
clone_size: few
v_call: TRBV6-1
j_call: TRBJ1-3
d_call: NA

cdr3_nt: TGTGCCAGCAGCGTCATAGATACGCAGTATTTT
cdr3_aa: CASSVIDTQYF
clone_size: many
v_call: TRBV9
j_call: TRBJ2-3
d_call: NA

cdr3_nt: TGCGCCAGCAGCTTGAATGGGGCGCTGGATAATGAAAAACTGTTTTTT
cdr3_aa: CASSLNGALDNEKLFF
clone_size: few
v_call: TRBV5-1
j_call: TRBJ1-4
d_call: NA

cdr3_nt: TGTGCCAGCAGGCAAGCCCCGATAGGAAATGTCTATAATTCACCCCTCCACTTT
cdr3_aa: CASRQAPIGNVYNSPLHF
clone_size: many
v_call: TRBV3-2
j_call: TRBJ1-6
d_call: NA

cdr3_nt: TGCAGTGCTGCAACAGGGTGGGAGACCCAGTACTTC
cdr3_aa: CSAATGWETQYF
clone_size: NA
v_call: TRBV20-1
j_call: TRBJ2-5
d_call: NA

cdr3_nt: TGTGCCACATCCTTGGGGTACCAGGCTGGTCGTACGCAGTATTTT
cdr3_aa: CATSLGYQAGRTQYF
clone_size: NA
v_call: TRBV6-4
j_call: TRBJ2-3
d_call: NA